This entry concerns a single T cell receptor beta chain. Its specificity is unknown. Each CDR3 protein gets one entry after TCRdb re-called the reads with MiXCR. The sample has approximately 130,000 distinct CDR3 sequences; roughly 25% are singletons. Germline-derived CDR1 and CDR2 are MGHRA and YSYEKL. With 3 bases removed from V and 6 bases from J, the gap between germline ends came to 24 bases. CDR3 length: 17 residues. The data belong to a study of T cell repertoires in cytomegalovirus infection. Overall study context: Matching HLA type, along with CMV infection, was indicated by public TCR beta signatures.

General observations from the study: Predominance within the ex vivo response was attributable to HLA-C-restricted CMV-specific TCR beta clonotypes. Carriage of CMV together with the relevant HLA was identifiable through cumulative public TCR beta family frequency.

The chain carries TRBV4-1 and TRBJ2-7; possibly TRBD1 for D (6 bases). The clonotype was recovered from a human donor in good health (CMV status not recorded). Some clones in this sample may be carry-over from other donors' samples. Sequencing was carried out using PBMCs, sequenced either directly or after in vitro stimulation (not recorded which). The CDR3 DNA reads as TGCGCCAGCAGCCAGATGACGATGGACAGTCTTTGGGGCGAGCAGTACTTC. Translation: CASSQMTMDSLWGEQYF.